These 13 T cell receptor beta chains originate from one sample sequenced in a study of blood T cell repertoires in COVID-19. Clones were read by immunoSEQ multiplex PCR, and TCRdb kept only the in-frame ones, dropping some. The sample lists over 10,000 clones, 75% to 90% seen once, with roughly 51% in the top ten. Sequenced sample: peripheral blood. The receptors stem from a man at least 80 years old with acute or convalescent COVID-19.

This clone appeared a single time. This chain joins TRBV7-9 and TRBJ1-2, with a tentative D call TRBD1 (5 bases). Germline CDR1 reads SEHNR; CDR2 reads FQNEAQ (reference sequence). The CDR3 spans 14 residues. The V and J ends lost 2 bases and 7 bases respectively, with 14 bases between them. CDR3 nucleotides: TGTGCCAGCAGCTTAAACAGGCCGTGGGGTGGCTACACCTTC. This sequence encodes CASSLNRPWGGYTF.

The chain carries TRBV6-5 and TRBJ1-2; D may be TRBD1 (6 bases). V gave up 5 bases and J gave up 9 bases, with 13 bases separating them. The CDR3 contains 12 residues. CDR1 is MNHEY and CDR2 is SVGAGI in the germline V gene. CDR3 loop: CASSPPGQRYTF. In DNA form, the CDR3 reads TGTGCCAGCAGTCCCCCCGGACAGCGCTACACCTTC.

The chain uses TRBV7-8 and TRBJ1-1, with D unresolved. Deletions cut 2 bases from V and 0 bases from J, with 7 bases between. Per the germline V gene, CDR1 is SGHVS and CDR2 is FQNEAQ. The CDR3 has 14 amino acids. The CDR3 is CASSLTTMNTEAFF. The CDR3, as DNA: TGTGCCAGCAGCTTAACCACAATGAACACTGAAGCTTTCTTT.

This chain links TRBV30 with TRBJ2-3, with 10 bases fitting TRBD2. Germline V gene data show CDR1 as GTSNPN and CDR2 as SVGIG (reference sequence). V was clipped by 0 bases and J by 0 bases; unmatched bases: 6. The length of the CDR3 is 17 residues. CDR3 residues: CAWSVRTSGTSTDTQYF. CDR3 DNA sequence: TGTGCCTGGAGTGTAAGAACTAGCGGGACAAGCACAGATACGCAGTATTTT.

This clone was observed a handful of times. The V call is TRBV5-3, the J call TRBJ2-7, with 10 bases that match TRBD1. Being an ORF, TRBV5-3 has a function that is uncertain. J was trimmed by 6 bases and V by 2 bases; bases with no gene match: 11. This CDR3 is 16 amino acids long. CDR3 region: CARSFYRGQGWCEQYF. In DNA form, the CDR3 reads TGTGCCAGAAGCTTTTACCGGGGACAGGGGTGGTGCGAGCAGTACTTC.

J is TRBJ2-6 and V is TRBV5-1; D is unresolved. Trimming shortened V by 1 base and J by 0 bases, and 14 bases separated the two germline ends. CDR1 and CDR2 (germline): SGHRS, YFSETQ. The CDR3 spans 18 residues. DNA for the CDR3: TGCGCCAGCAGCTTGCCGAATTCGTCAGGCTCTGGGGCCAACGTCCTGACTTTC. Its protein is CASSLPNSSGSGANVLTF.

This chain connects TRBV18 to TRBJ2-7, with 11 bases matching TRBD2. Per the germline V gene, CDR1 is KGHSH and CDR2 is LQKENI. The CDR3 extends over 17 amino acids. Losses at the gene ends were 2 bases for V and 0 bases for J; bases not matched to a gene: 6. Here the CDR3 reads CASSPASGGSSSYEQYF. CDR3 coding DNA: TGTGCCAGCTCACCAGCTAGCGGGGGGTCTAGCTCCTACGAGCAGTACTTC.

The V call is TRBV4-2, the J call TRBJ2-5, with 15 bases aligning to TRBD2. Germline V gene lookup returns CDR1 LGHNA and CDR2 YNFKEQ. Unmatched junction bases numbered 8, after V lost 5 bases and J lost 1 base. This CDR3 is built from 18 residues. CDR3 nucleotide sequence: TGTGCCAGCAGCTACACCGGGACTAGCGGGGGGCTCCAAGAGACCCAGTACTTC. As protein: CASSYTGTSGGLQETQYF.

The DNA for the CDR3 is TGTGCCAGCAGCTTAGGGACAGCCAAAGGCTCTGGGGCCAACGTCCTGACTTTC. Translation gives CASSLGTAKGSGANVLTF. The V call is TRBV11-2, the J call TRBJ2-6, with TRBD1 as a possible D gene (6 bases). Germline values: CDR1 SGHAT, CDR2 FQNNGV. The germline V and J ends were trimmed by 1 base and 0 bases, with 13 bases remaining between them. There are 18 residues in the CDR3.

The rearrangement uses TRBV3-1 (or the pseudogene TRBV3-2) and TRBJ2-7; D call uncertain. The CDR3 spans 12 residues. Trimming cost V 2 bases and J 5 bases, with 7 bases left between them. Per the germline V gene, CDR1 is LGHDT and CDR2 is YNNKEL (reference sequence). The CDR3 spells CASSQYGDEQYF. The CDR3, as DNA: TGTGCCAGCAGCCAATACGGAGACGAGCAGTACTTC.

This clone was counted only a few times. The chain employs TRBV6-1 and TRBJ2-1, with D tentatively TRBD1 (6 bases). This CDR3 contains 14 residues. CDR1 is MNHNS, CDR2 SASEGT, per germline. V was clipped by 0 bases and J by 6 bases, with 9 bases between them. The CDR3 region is CASSEAPGVNEQFF. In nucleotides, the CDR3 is TGTGCCAGCAGTGAAGCGCCAGGGGTCAATGAGCAGTTCTTC.

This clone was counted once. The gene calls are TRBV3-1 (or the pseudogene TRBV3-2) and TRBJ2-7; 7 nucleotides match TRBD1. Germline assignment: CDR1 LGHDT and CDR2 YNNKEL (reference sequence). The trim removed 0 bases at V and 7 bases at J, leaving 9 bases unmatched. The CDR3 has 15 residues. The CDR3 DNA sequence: TGTGCCAGCAGCCAAGACACAGGGGTATTGATTGAGCAGTACTTC. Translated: CASSQDTGVLIEQYF.

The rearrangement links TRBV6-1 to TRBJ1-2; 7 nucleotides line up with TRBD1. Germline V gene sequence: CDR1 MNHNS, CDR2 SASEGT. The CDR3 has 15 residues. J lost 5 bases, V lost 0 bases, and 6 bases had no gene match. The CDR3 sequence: CASSEALRGPYGYTF. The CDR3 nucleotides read TGTGCCAGCAGTGAAGCGCTAAGGGGGCCGTATGGCTACACCTTC.